This record concerns one T cell receptor beta chain sequence. As yet, its antigen is unknown. One junction end does not reproduce the germline sequence, and a read error may be involved. Sequenced by immunoSEQ multiplex PCR; TCRdb stores in-frame clones only, minus some. The profile covers 21,000 or so clones, with about 79% appearing a single time and around 0.4% taken by the ten largest. This sample is part of a study of STAT5B mutations in CD4+ large granular lymphocyte leukemia. Per the germline V gene, CDR1 is GTSNPN and CDR2 is SVGIG (reference sequence). The CDR3 sequence is 12 residues long. Points from the study as a whole: Patient CD4-sorted repertoires stayed more clonal than healthy ones after leukemic-clone removal. 8/27 top patient clones versus 2/35 control clones were TRBV06-family.

This TCR was recovered from a human donor in good health. Source material: CD4+ T cells from blood buffy coats. The gene calls are TRBV30 and TRBJ2-5, with 14 bases matching TRBD2. The CDR3 here is CAWSEGLAGANF. The DNA of the CDR3 is TGTGCCTGGAGTGAGGGACTAGCGGGAGCGAACTTC.